The clone carrying this T cell receptor beta chain appeared a few times. Its cognate antigen is unknown. This record comes from a study of T-cell memory formation after mild COVID-19. Study as a whole: There were largely donor-specific TCR clusters.

Regarding the study as a whole: Nothing confirmed that second-wave clones peaking on day 37 were specific for SARS-CoV-2. Some SARS-CoV-2-responding clones were already detected in memory before infection.

Amplification by 5'RACE using constant-segment primers produced TCR alpha and TCR beta cDNA libraries that carried sample barcodes and UMIs. TCRdb called the 5' RACE reads again in MiXCR, with one record for every CDR3 protein. The sample has approximately 190,000 distinct CDR3 sequences; approximately 20% are singletons. This sequence was found in an adult woman who had mild COVID-19 (a few samples of this study predate the infection). Cell type and time point are not known. Sample: PBMCs or a T cell subset sorted from them (not recorded which).

CDR3 region: CSARDSPGVIKPQHF. CDR3 sequence (DNA): TGCAGTGCTAGAGATAGTCCAGGGGTAATCAAGCCCCAGCATTTT. The chain employs TRBV20-1 and TRBJ1-5; D might be TRBD1 (6 bases). CDR1 and CDR2 from the germline V gene are DFQATT and SNEGSKA (reference sequence). V shed 0 bases and J shed 8 bases, with 17 bases lying between them. This CDR3 region has 15 residues.